The 13 T cell receptor beta chains below come from one sample, sequenced in a study of blood T cell repertoires in COVID-19. Assay: immunoSEQ multiplex PCR; the TCRdb copy retains only in-frame clones and omits some. The sample holds tens of thousands of clones, roughly 80% seen once. The sequenced material came from peripheral blood. The receptors here all came from a human donor in a cohort sampled during active COVID-19.

The genes are TRBV4-3 and TRBJ1-5, with 7 positions matching TRBD1. Germline V gene sequence: CDR1 LGHNA, CDR2 YSLEER. This CDR3 contains 13 residues. J was trimmed by 8 bases and V by 6 bases; bases with no gene match: 7. CDR3 sequence reads: CASSLQTGEPQHF. The CDR3 coding sequence is TGCGCCAGCAGTCTACAAACAGGGGAGCCCCAGCATTTT.

The chain joins TRBV7-2 to TRBJ1-1; 7 bases agree with TRBD1. The V gene end was trimmed by 5 bases and the J gene end by 10 bases; junction bases not matched to a gene: 10. Germline assignment: CDR1 SGHTA and CDR2 FQGNSA. CDR3 length: 13 amino acids. This chain's CDR3 is CASSPNRGYVAFF. The CDR3 region has the DNA TGTGCCAGCAGCCCGAACAGGGGTTATGTAGCTTTCTTT. Together with reference TRBV7-2 and TRBJ1-1, the CDR3 gives the full variable domain: GAGVSQSPSNKVTEKGKDVELRCDPISGHTALYWYRQSLGQGLEFLIYFQGNSAPDKSGLPSDRFSAERTGGSVSTLTIQRTQQEDSAVYLCASSPNRGYVAFFGQGTRLTVV.

This clone was found a few times. The chain is built from TRBV2 and TRBJ1-6, with D hard to call. The CDR3 is 14 residues long. The V end was cut by 9 bases, the J end by 9 bases, with 18 bases between. Germline CDR1 is SNHLY and CDR2 is FYNNEI. The DNA of the CDR3 is TGTGCCAGTGAAGGAGGCAGGAACGGTTCACCCCTCCACTTT. This translates into CASEGGRNGSPLHF.

The J gene is TRBJ2-5, the V gene TRBV29-1; D is possibly TRBD1 (6 bases). Germline CDR1 and CDR2: SQVTM and ANQGSEA. The germline V and J ends were trimmed by 5 bases and 11 bases, with 15 bases remaining between them. This CDR3 is built from 11 residues. In DNA form, the CDR3 reads TGCAGCGTTACCTTGGGGGCTACTCAGTACTTC. This gives the protein CSVTLGATQYF.

This clone was picked up a small number of times. V is TRBV6-5 and J is TRBJ1-5; D is possibly TRBD1 (5 bases). The length of the CDR3 is 13 residues. V was cut by 8 bases and J by 7 bases, with 15 bases left in between. Germline lookup yields CDR1 MNHEY and CDR2 SVGAGI. The CDR3 region has the DNA TGTGCCAGCGGTCGGGGGGAAGGCCAGCCCCAGCATTTT. Translating it yields CASGRGEGQPQHF.

This CDR3 is CASSLGSRGLDSEAFF. In nucleotides, the CDR3 is TGCGCCAGCAGCTTGGGTTCTCGGGGTTTGGACTCTGAAGCTTTCTTT. The gene calls are TRBV5-1 and TRBJ1-1; D call uncertain. Trimming took off 0 bases at V and 6 bases at J, with 18 bases between the two ends. The germline V gene has CDR1 SGHRS and CDR2 YFSETQ. The CDR3 has 16 amino acids.

The chain recombines TRBV6-1 with TRBJ2-1; a weak D match, TRBD1 (5 bases). Trimming shortened V by 1 base and J by 4 bases, and 11 bases separated the two germline ends. The CDR3 is 15 amino acids. Germline values: CDR1 MNHNS, CDR2 SASEGT. In DNA form, the CDR3 reads TGTGCCAGCAGTGAAGGGGGCCGAGCTTACAATGAGCAGTTCTTC. Its translation is CASSEGGRAYNEQFF.

The chain is built from TRBV6-5 and TRBJ1-3; D is perhaps TRBD1 (5 bases). This CDR3 region has 16 residues. V was trimmed by 2 bases and J by 0 bases, leaving 11 bases between them. The germline V gene encodes CDR1 MNHEY and CDR2 SVGAGI. CDR3 amino acids: CASSYGGARSGNTIYF. CDR3 nucleotide sequence: TGTGCCAGCAGTTACGGCGGGGCCCGCTCTGGAAACACCATATATTTT.

J is TRBJ1-4 and V is TRBV20-1; D unresolved. This CDR3 has 11 residues. Trimming stripped 4 bases from V and 4 bases from J, with 4 bases between. CDR1 DFQATT and CDR2 SNEGSKA come from the germline V gene (reference sequence). The CDR3 reads CSANSNEKLFF. As DNA, the CDR3 is TGCAGTGCTAACAGTAATGAAAAACTGTTTTTT.

CDR3 sequence reads: CASSLILAGSVLTF. The CDR3, as DNA: TGTGCCAGCAGCTTAATACTAGCGGGATCCGTCCTGACTTTC. The V and J genes are TRBV7-2 and TRBJ2-6; 10 bases map to TRBD2. CDR1 SGHTA and CDR2 FQGNSA come from the germline V gene. V trimming: 2 bases; J trimming: 12 bases; junction bases outside the gene matches: 4. The CDR3 runs 14 residues.

This clone was picked up a small number of times. CDR3 sequence: CASSLVSSLNYGYTF. The CDR3 DNA is TGTGCCAGCAGCTTGGTATCCTCCCTTAACTATGGCTACACCTTC. The V gene is TRBV5-4, the J gene TRBJ1-2; D remains ambiguous. Germline V gives CDR1 SGHNT, CDR2 YYREEE (reference sequence). Deletions cut 0 bases from V and 1 base from J, with 10 bases between. This CDR3 region has 15 residues.

This clone was seen a few times. The chain employs TRBV4-1 and TRBJ2-1; no reliable D call. Germline CDR1 reads MGHRA; CDR2 reads YSYEKL. The CDR3 runs to 16 residues. V was trimmed by 1 base and J by 3 bases, leaving 13 bases between them. The CDR3 reads CASSQVDLVFYNEQFF. As DNA, the CDR3 is TGCGCCAGCAGCCAAGTTGATCTAGTATTCTACAATGAGCAGTTCTTC.

This clone is a singleton in its sample. This chain connects TRBV2 to TRBJ2-1; a possible D gene is TRBD1 (5 bases). The CDR3 totals 13 residues. The V and J ends lost 7 bases and 6 bases respectively, with 13 bases between them. Germline V gives CDR1 SNHLY, CDR2 FYNNEI. Here the CDR3 DNA reads TGTGCCAGCAAAAGGTCCCAGGGCAATGAGCAGTTCTTC. It specifies CASKRSQGNEQFF.